Sequencing of this TCR beta chain was carried out in a study of cytomegalovirus exposure and HLA in healthy donors. The germline gives CDR1 SGHDT, CDR2 YYEEEE. Losses at the gene ends were 4 bases for V and 2 bases for J; bases not matched to a gene: 2. The CDR3 has 14 amino acids. This PCR relied on a set of 60 Vbeta primers and 13 Jbeta primers. The table came from immunoSEQ multiplex PCR; TCRdb's copy has only in-frame clones and leaves some out. The sample shows 150,000 or so clones, approximately 80% of them seen only once. Overall study results and limits: V- and J-gene trimming of TCR beta was linked (in a later analysis) to a missense DCLRE1C variant. HLA-A and HLA-B allele assignments for most subjects were reportedly predicted accurately using TCR beta sequences.

As for this clone: Its antigen is unknown.

The receptor was isolated from a woman in her 40s in good health and CMV-seronegative. The chain combines TRBV5-6 with TRBJ2-3, with TRBD2 matching over 9 bases. The sequencing sample was made of PBMCs. The CDR3 DNA is TGTGCCAGCAGCGTGGGACTAGCCACAGATACGCAGTATTTT. Translated, it gives CASSVGLATDTQYF.